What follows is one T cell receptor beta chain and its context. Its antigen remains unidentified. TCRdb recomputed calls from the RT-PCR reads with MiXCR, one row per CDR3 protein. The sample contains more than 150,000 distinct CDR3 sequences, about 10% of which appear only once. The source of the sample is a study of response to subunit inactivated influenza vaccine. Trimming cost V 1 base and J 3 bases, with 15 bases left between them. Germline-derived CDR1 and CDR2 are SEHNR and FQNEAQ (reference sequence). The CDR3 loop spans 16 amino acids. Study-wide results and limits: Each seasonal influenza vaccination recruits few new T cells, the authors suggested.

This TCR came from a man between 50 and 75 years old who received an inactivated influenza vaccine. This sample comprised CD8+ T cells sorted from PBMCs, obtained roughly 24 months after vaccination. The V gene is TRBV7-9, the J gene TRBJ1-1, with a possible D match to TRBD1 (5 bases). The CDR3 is CASSLEWGGGDTEAFF. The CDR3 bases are TGTGCCAGCAGCTTAGAATGGGGGGGAGGGGACACTGAAGCTTTCTTT.